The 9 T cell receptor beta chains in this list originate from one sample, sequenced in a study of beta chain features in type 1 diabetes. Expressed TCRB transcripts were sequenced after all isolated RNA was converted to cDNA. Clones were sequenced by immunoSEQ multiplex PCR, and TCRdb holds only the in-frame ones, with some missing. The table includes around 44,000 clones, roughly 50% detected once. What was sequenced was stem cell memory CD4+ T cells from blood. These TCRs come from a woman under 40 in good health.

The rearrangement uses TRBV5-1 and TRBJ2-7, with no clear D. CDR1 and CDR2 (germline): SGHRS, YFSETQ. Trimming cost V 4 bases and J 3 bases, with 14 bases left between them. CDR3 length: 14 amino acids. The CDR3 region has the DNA TGCGCCAGCAGCCCCCAATCCACAGACTACGAGCAGTACTTC. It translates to CASSPQSTDYEQYF.

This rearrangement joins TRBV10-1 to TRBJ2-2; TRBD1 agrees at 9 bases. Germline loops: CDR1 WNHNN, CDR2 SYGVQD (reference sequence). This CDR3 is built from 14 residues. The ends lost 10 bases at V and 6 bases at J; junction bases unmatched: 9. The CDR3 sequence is CATARQGVPGELFF. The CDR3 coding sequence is TGCGCCACCGCGAGACAGGGGGTACCCGGGGAGCTGTTTTTT.

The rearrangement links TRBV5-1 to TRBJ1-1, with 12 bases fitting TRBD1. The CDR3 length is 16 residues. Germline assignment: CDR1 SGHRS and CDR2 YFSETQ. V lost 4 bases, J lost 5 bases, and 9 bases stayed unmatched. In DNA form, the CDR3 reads TGCGCCAGCAGCAAGGGGACAGGGGGCGATAGTACTGAAGCTTTCTTT. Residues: CASSKGTGGDSTEAFF.

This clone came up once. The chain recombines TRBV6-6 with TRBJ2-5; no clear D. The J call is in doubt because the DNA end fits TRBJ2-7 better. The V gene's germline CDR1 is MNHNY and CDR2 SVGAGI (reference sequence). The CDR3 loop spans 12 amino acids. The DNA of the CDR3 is TGTGCCAGCAGTTACTCATCCTACGAGCAGTACTTC. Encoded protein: CASSYSSYEQYF.

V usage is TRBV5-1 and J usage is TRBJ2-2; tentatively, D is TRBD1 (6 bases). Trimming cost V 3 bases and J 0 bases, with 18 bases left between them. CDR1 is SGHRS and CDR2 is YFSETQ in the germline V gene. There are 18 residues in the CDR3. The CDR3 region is CASSWTIRDISNTGELFF. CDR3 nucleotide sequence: TGCGCCAGCAGCTGGACGATCAGGGACATATCGAACACCGGGGAGCTGTTTTTT.

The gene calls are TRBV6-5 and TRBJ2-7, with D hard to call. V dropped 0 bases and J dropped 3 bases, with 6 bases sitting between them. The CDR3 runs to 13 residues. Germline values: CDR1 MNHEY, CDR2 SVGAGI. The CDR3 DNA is TGTGCCAGCAGTTACTCGCGTATCTACGAGCAGTACTTC. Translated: CASSYSRIYEQYF.

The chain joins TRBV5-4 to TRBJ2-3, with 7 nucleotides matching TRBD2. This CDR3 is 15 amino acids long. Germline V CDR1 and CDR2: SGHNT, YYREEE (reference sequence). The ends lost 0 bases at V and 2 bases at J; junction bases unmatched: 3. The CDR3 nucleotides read TGTGCCAGCAGCTTGGAGCGGGGAGACACAGATACGCAGTATTTT. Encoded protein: CASSLERGDTDTQYF. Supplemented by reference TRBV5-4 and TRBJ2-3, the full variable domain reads ETGVTQSPTHLIKTRGQQVTLRCSSQSGHNTVSWYQQALGQGPQFIFQYYREEENGRGNFPPRFSGLQFPNYSSELNVNALELDDSALYLCASSLERGDTDTQYFGPGTRLTVL.

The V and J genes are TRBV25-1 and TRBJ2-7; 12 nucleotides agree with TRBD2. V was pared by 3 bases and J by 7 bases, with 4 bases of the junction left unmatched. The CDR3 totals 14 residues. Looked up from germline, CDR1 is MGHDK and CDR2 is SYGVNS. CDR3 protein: CASSDLAGGGEQYF. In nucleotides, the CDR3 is TGTGCCAGCAGTGACCTAGCGGGAGGGGGAGAGCAGTACTTC.

CDR3 amino acids: CASSPYGDKSSYEQYF. CDR3 DNA sequence: TGTGCCAGCTCACCTTACGGGGACAAGAGCTCCTACGAGCAGTACTTC. The V gene is TRBV18, the J gene TRBJ2-7; possibly TRBD1 for D (6 bases). V was shortened by 3 bases and J by 0 bases, with 15 bases between the two germline ends. The CDR3 is 16 amino acids. Germline V CDR1 and CDR2: KGHSH, LQKENI.